One and the same sample provided the 27 T cell receptor beta chains below, sequenced in a study of cytomegalovirus exposure and HLA in healthy donors. This table comes from immunoSEQ multiplex PCR, and its TCRdb copy is limited to in-frame clones, with some not included. In the table there are about 160,000 clones, approximately 86% of which are singletons. Sequences were obtained from PBMCs. The receptors derive from a woman in her late teens or twenties in good health and CMV-seronegative.

The CDR3 DNA is TGTGCCAGCAGCCGGGGGGGAGAAGAAAAACTGTTTTTT. Encoded protein: CASSRGGEEKLFF. The genes are TRBV7-9 and TRBJ1-4; possibly TRBD1 for D (5 bases). This CDR3 has 13 amino acids. Germline V gene sequence: CDR1 SEHNR, CDR2 FQNEAQ (reference sequence). The V and J ends lost 5 bases and 8 bases respectively, with 12 bases between them.

The rearrangement joins TRBV28 to TRBJ1-2; 8 bases are a match to TRBD1. CDR1 is MDHEN and CDR2 is SYDVKM in the germline V gene. This CDR3 spans 16 amino acids. V lost 3 bases, J lost 4 bases, and 10 bases stayed unmatched. This CDR3 reads CASSFEGQGVFYGYTF. The CDR3 nucleotides are TGTGCCAGCAGTTTTGAAGGACAGGGAGTGTTCTATGGCTACACCTTC.

V and J are TRBV4-3 and TRBJ2-6, with 8 positions matching TRBD2. The CDR3 sequence is 19 residues long. V dropped 0 bases and J dropped 1; count of bases not matched to a gene: 8. CDR1 is LGHNA and CDR2 is YSLEER in the germline V gene. The CDR3 bases are TGCGCCAGCAGCCAAGATAGGGGACTAGGAATGTCTGGGGCCAACGTCCTGACTTTC. Protein: CASSQDRGLGMSGANVLTF.

This chain uses TRBV7-2 with TRBJ2-7, with a tentative D call TRBD2 (5 bases). The CDR3 runs 13 residues. Deletions cut 8 bases from V and 2 bases from J, with 13 bases between. Germline V CDR1 and CDR2: SGHTA, FQGNSA. The CDR3 here is CASSRGVTYEQYF. The CDR3 DNA reads TGTGCCAGCTCCCGGGGAGTAACCTACGAGCAGTACTTC.

The CDR3 is CSARGGTSGGASSYNEQFF. The DNA for the CDR3 is TGCAGCGCCCGTGGGGGGACTAGCGGGGGTGCAAGCTCCTACAATGAGCAGTTCTTC. This chain links TRBV29-1 with TRBJ2-1; TRBD2 matches 14 bases. The V gene's germline CDR1 is SQVTM and CDR2 ANQGSEA. V gave up 7 bases and J gave up 0 bases; unmatched junction bases: 14. The CDR3 length is 19 residues.

This rearrangement joins TRBV5-1 to TRBJ1-4; tentative D call: TRBD1 (5 bases). Germline V lookup: CDR1 SGHRS, CDR2 YFSETQ. The CDR3 is 14 residues long. Trimming cost V 1 base and J 8 bases, with 12 bases left between them. For the CDR3, the DNA is TGCGCCAGCAGCTTGTCGACAGTCTCCGAAAAACTGTTTTTT. Amino acids: CASSLSTVSEKLFF.

The chain uses TRBV4-1 and TRBJ2-7; 10 bases fit TRBD1. Trimming cost V 1 base and J 4 bases; bases outside gene matches: 4. This CDR3 spans 15 amino acids. Per germline, CDR1 MGHRA and CDR2 YSYEKL. CDR3 nucleotide sequence: TGCGCCAGCAGCCAAGCCCCGGGACAGGGGTACGAGCAGTACTTC. The encoded protein is CASSQAPGQGYEQYF.

In its sample, this clone was seen a few times. V gene TRBV5-1 combines with J gene TRBJ1-4; tentative D call: TRBD1 (5 bases). V lost 4 bases and J 8 bases, leaving 15 bases between the germline ends. Germline V gene data show CDR1 as SGHRS and CDR2 as YFSETQ. The CDR3 sequence is 14 residues long. Written as DNA, the CDR3 is TGCGCCAGCAGCACCGGCAGGGCTGAGGAAAAACTGTTTTTT. Its protein is CASSTGRAEEKLFF.

V usage is TRBV29-1 and J usage is TRBJ2-5; TRBD1 matches 9 bases. The length of the CDR3 is 14 residues. Losses at the gene ends were 5 bases for V and 5 bases for J; bases not matched to a gene: 9. Germline-derived CDR1 and CDR2 are SQVTM and ANQGSEA. CDR3 sequence (DNA): TGCAGCGTTACCGGGACAGGGCCCGGGGAGACCCAGTACTTC. Translating it yields CSVTGTGPGETQYF. Using reference TRBV29-1 and TRBJ2-5 for the parts outside the CDR3, the full variable domain is SAVISQKPSRDICQRGTSLTIQCQVDSQVTMMFWYRQQPGQSLTLIATANQGSEATYESGFVIDKFPISRPNLTFSTLTVSNMSPEDSSIYLCSVTGTGPGETQYFGPGTRLLVL.

This chain joins TRBV5-1 and TRBJ1-3, with TRBD1 as a possible D gene (6 bases). The germline V gene encodes CDR1 SGHRS and CDR2 YFSETQ. V was trimmed by 1 base and J by 6 bases, leaving 26 bases between them. The CDR3 has 19 residues. The CDR3 protein is CASSLTVIGDTARENTIYF. The DNA for the CDR3 is TGCGCCAGCAGCTTGACAGTAATCGGGGACACCGCTAGAGAAAACACCATATATTTT. Combining the CDR3 with reference TRBV5-1 and TRBJ1-3 gives the whole variable domain KAGVTQTPRYLIKTRGQQVTLSCSPISGHRSVSWYQQTPGQGLQFLFEYFSETQRNKGNFPGRFSGRQFSNSRSEMNVSTLELGDSALYLCASSLTVIGDTARENTIYFGEGSWLTVV.

The chain recombines TRBV4-1 with TRBJ2-1, with 11 bases aligning to TRBD2. The germline V gene has CDR1 MGHRA and CDR2 YSYEKL. Unmatched junction bases numbered 17, after V lost 7 bases and J lost 9 bases. The CDR3 length is 17 residues. The CDR3 DNA is TGCGCCAGCAAATTCGGGGCGACTAGCGGGAATAGTGGTGAGCAGTTCTTC. As protein: CASKFGATSGNSGEQFF.

The chain is built from TRBV9 and TRBJ1-3; D is ambiguous. The CDR3 runs to 18 residues. Germline-derived CDR1 and CDR2 are SGDLS and YYNGEE. V lost 4 bases and J 0 bases, leaving 20 bases between the germline ends. The CDR3 region has the DNA TGTGCCAGCAGCCCAAGGTTCCGGACTATGAGCTCTGGAAACACCATATATTTT. This gives the protein CASSPRFRTMSSGNTIYF.

CDR3 nucleotides: TGTGCCAGCGCCGTGGACGGGGACACTGAAGCTTTCTTT. It specifies CASAVDGDTEAFF. V usage is TRBV9 and J usage is TRBJ1-1; D remains ambiguous. The CDR3 loop spans 13 amino acids. Between the trimmed V and J ends, which lost 7 bases and 3 bases, there was a span of 13 bases. Looked up from germline, CDR1 is SGDLS and CDR2 is YYNGEE.

The genes are TRBV7-2 and TRBJ1-2, with a possible D match to TRBD1 (6 bases). Germline CDR1 is SGHTA and CDR2 is FQGNSA. Trimming removed 3 bases from V and 6 bases from J, with 11 bases in between. The CDR3 consists of 13 residues. DNA of the CDR3: TGTGCCAGCAGCTTGAACAGGGATCATGGCTACACCTTC. Protein product: CASSLNRDHGYTF.

The chain carries TRBV7-6 and TRBJ2-7, with 8 positions matching TRBD1. Looked up from germline, CDR1 is SGHVS and CDR2 is FNYEAQ. CDR3 size: 16 residues. V shed 5 bases and J 2 bases; nucleotides not matched to a gene: 11. The CDR3 nucleotides read TGTGCCAGCAGCCCCCACGGACAGGGCCCCACCTACGAGCAGTACTTC. This codes for CASSPHGQGPTYEQYF.

The chain employs TRBV5-1 and TRBJ2-5; D remains ambiguous. There are 15 residues in the CDR3. The ends were cut back, 0 bases at V and 4 bases at J, with 13 bases in the middle. Looked up from germline, CDR1 is SGHRS and CDR2 is YFSETQ. Here the CDR3 reads CASSLAGAFGETQYF. CDR3 nucleotides: TGCGCCAGCAGCTTGGCCGGTGCTTTCGGAGAGACCCAGTACTTC.

This clone is labeled medium-sized (0.01 to 0.1%). The chain uses TRBV27 and TRBJ2-7; 14 bases agree with TRBD2. Trimming took 2 bases from V and 6 from J; bases not matched to a gene: 6. The CDR3 contains 16 residues. Germline V gives CDR1 MNHEY, CDR2 SMNVEV (reference sequence). The CDR3 nucleotides read TGTGCCAGCAGTTTACAACCGGGACTAGCGGGAGTCGAGCAGTACTTC. Translation: CASSLQPGLAGVEQYF.

V gene TRBV9 combines with J gene TRBJ2-2, with TRBD1 as a possible D gene (6 bases). V lost 3 bases, J lost 7 bases, and 19 bases lay in between. The CDR3 consists of 16 residues. The V gene's germline CDR1 is SGDLS and CDR2 YYNGEE. This CDR3 reads CASSDPRGGIGGELFF. In DNA, the CDR3 is TGTGCCAGCAGCGACCCCAGGGGCGGTATAGGCGGGGAGCTGTTTTTT. The full variable domain, with the rest looked up from reference TRBV9 and TRBJ2-2, is DSGVTQTPKHLITATGQRVTLRCSPRSGDLSVYWYQQSLDQGLQFLIQYYNGEERAKGNILERFSAQQFPDLHSELNLSSLELGDSALYFCASSDPRGGIGGELFFGEGSRLTVL.

The gene calls are TRBV18 and TRBJ2-7; tentative D call: TRBD1 (5 bases). V lost 6 bases, J lost 1 base, and 19 bases lay in between. Per the germline V gene, CDR1 is KGHSH and CDR2 is LQKENI. There are 16 residues in the CDR3. Here the CDR3 DNA reads TGTGCCAGCTCCACGAGCGACAGTCAGTCTTCCTACGAGCAGTACTTC. It is translated as CASSTSDSQSSYEQYF. The entire variable domain, with the rest obtained from reference TRBV18 and TRBJ2-7, is as follows: NAGVMQNPRHLVRRRGQEARLRCSPMKGHSHVYWYRQLPEEGLKFMVYLQKENIIDESGMPKERFSAEFPKEGPSILRIQQVVRGDSAAYFCASSTSDSQSSYEQYFGPGTRLTVT.

The sample holds many counts of this clone. The V call is TRBV4-2, the J call TRBJ2-1, with D tentatively TRBD2 (5 bases). V lost 5 bases and J 8 bases, leaving 13 bases between the germline ends. Germline lookup yields CDR1 LGHNA and CDR2 YNFKEQ. This CDR3 contains 13 residues. The CDR3 here is CASSSRTGDEQFF. The CDR3 coding sequence is TGTGCCAGCAGCAGCAGGACTGGAGATGAGCAGTTCTTC.

CDR3 protein: CASSLTSGSITGELFF. CDR3 DNA sequence: TGTGCCAGCAGCCTGACTAGCGGGAGTATCACCGGGGAGCTGTTTTTT. The chain couples TRBV7-9 to TRBJ2-2; 12 bases match TRBD2. This CDR3 comprises 16 residues. J gave up 4 bases and V 5 bases, and 5 bases lay outside the gene matches. The germline gives CDR1 SEHNR, CDR2 FQNEAQ (reference sequence).

This chain connects TRBV6-6 to TRBJ1-2; 8 nucleotides align to TRBD1. The germline gives CDR1 MNHNY, CDR2 SVGAGI (reference sequence). With 2 bases clipped from V and 5 bases from J, the junction kept 4 bases outside the gene matches. The CDR3 is 14 amino acids. This CDR3 is CASSYPGGGYGYTF. CDR3 sequence (DNA): TGTGCCAGCAGTTACCCAGGGGGCGGTTATGGCTACACCTTC.

This chain links TRBV7-9 with TRBJ1-2; 7 bases are shared with TRBD1. Germline V lookup: CDR1 SEHNR, CDR2 FQNEAQ (reference sequence). The CDR3 contains 15 residues. J was trimmed by 8 bases and V by 4 bases; bases with no gene match: 13. As DNA, the CDR3 is TGTGCCAGCAGCTCCCTGAAGGGGGCGGCGGAAGGCTACACCTTC. Amino acid sequence: CASSSLKGAAEGYTF.

The chain combines TRBV27 with TRBJ2-1, with 7 positions matching TRBD1. Trimming took 5 bases from V and 6 from J; bases not matched to a gene: 10. The V gene's germline CDR1 is MNHEY and CDR2 SMNVEV (reference sequence). This CDR3 has 15 residues. CDR3 DNA sequence: TGTGCCAGCAGTACCTACAGGGGTCGGTTCAATGAGCAGTTCTTC. Translated: CASSTYRGRFNEQFF.

CDR3 sequence: CASSRSPGQLKLFF. The DNA for the CDR3 is TGTGCCAGCAGTAGATCTCCGGGACAGTTAAAACTGTTTTTT. This chain uses TRBV27 with TRBJ1-4; 7 bases map to TRBD1. The CDR3 extends over 14 amino acids. The germline V gene encodes CDR1 MNHEY and CDR2 SMNVEV (reference sequence). With 5 bases clipped from V and 10 bases from J, the junction kept 10 bases outside the gene matches.

V is TRBV2 and J is TRBJ2-1; the D is unclear. From germline, CDR1 is SNHLY and CDR2 FYNNEI. Deletions cut 7 bases from V and 9 bases from J, with 19 bases between. The CDR3 is 14 amino acids. DNA of the CDR3: TGTGCCAGCACCCCCCAGCAGGCCAGTGGTGAGCAGTTCTTC. It encodes CASTPQQASGEQFF. Looking up the rest from reference TRBV2 and TRBJ2-1 gives the full variable domain: EPEVTQTPSHQVTQMGQEVILRCVPISNHLYFYWYRQILGQKVEFLVSFYNNEISEKSEIFDDQFSVERPDGSNFTLKIRSTKLEDSAMYFCASTPQQASGEQFFGPGTRLTVL.

The genes are TRBV5-4 and TRBJ1-4; 8 positions agree with TRBD1. The CDR3 loop spans 15 amino acids. The J segment lost 7 bases and the V segment lost 4 bases, leaving 9 bases of the junction unmatched. The germline gives CDR1 SGHNT, CDR2 YYREEE (reference sequence). CDR3 protein: CASSLTSGQAEKLFF. Here the CDR3 DNA reads TGTGCCAGCAGCCTGACCTCGGGACAGGCTGAAAAACTGTTTTTT. The full variable domain, completed using reference TRBV5-4 and TRBJ1-4, is ETGVTQSPTHLIKTRGQQVTLRCSSQSGHNTVSWYQQALGQGPQFIFQYYREEENGRGNFPPRFSGLQFPNYSSELNVNALELDDSALYLCASSLTSGQAEKLFFGSGTQLSVL.